The present entry profiles one TCR beta chain with its context. The antigen is unknown. The source of the sample is a study of T cells in localized non-small cell lung cancer. V trimming: 6 bases; J trimming: 10 bases; junction bases outside the gene matches: 15. Germline V CDR1 and CDR2: MNHGY, SAAAGT. CDR3 size: 15 residues. Assay: immunoSEQ multiplex PCR; the TCRdb copy retains only in-frame clones and omits some. The table includes 1,500 to 2,000 clones, 22% detected once. General study findings and limits: Among the tissues sampled, uninvolved adjacent lung had the highest T cell clonality, above tumor. Researchers found a median approximately 50 of the top 100 tumor clones in adjacent lung. Owing to sequencing of a solitary tumor region, heterogeneity cannot be discounted. Higher blood T cell density tracked longer overall survival.

This chain connects TRBV6-8 to TRBJ2-1, with 7 bases lining up with TRBD2. This TCR derives from a male donor older than 55 with stage I lung adenocarcinoma. This material consisted of lung tumor tissue, taken before any cancer treatment. The CDR3 bases are TGTGCCAGCAGCGCGGGACTACCTCTAGAGATGGAGCAGTTCTTC. As protein: CASSAGLPLEMEQFF.